The 21 T cell receptor beta chains given below trace back to one sample, sequenced in a study of blood T cell repertoires in COVID-19. Profiled with immunoSEQ multiplex PCR; TCRdb holds only in-frame clones, not every one. The table has some 300,000 clones, about nine tenths seen once; the top ten hold roughly a tenth. Specimen: PBMCs or T cells enriched from blood (not recorded which). The source is a woman aged 30 to 39 who had recovered from COVID-19.

The chain carries TRBV6-4 and TRBJ2-5; D is possibly TRBD2 (7 bases). The germline CDR1 and CDR2 sequences are MRHNA and SNTAGT. The V gene lost 6 bases and the J gene lost 1 base, with 18 bases spanning the gap. The CDR3 runs 16 residues. DNA for the CDR3: TGTGCCAGCAGACTAAGGGGGGGGAGGGCCCAAGAGACCCAGTACTTC. Its protein is CASRLRGGRAQETQYF.

This rearrangement joins TRBV9 to TRBJ1-2; perhaps TRBD1 as D (6 bases). V was shortened by 4 bases and J by 5 bases, with 18 bases between the two germline ends. CDR1 SGDLS and CDR2 YYNGEE come from the germline V gene. The CDR3 has 15 residues. The CDR3 loop is CASSLSTGGSYGYTF. The CDR3 DNA reads TGTGCCAGCAGCCTTTCGACAGGAGGATCGTATGGCTACACCTTC.

The chain recombines TRBV18 with TRBJ2-5; perhaps TRBD1 as D (6 bases). CDR3 length equals 16 residues. With 1 base removed from V and 2 bases from J, the gap between germline ends came to 14 bases. Germline V CDR1 and CDR2: KGHSH, LQKENI. The CDR3 region has the DNA TGTGCCAGCTCACCACAAGGGGGTGGCGGTCAAGAGACCCAGTACTTC. Its translation: CASSPQGGGGQETQYF.

The gene calls are TRBV29-1 and TRBJ1-2; 7 bases map to TRBD1. V lost 0 bases and J lost 8; bases outside the gene matches: 6. This CDR3 has 13 residues. The germline V gene has CDR1 SQVTM and CDR2 ANQGSEA. The CDR3 is CSVEDEGAVGYTF. The CDR3 coding sequence is TGCAGCGTTGAAGATGAGGGGGCTGTCGGCTACACCTTC.

This chain connects TRBV28 to TRBJ1-1; TRBD1 matches 7 bases. The V and J ends lost 5 bases and 9 bases, in that order; junction bases with no gene match: 15. This CDR3 is 15 amino acids long. The germline gives CDR1 MDHEN, CDR2 SYDVKM. For the CDR3, the DNA is TGTGCCAGCAGTCCAGGTGGGGGACAGTGGGTCCAAGCTTTCTTT. Translating it yields CASSPGGGQWVQAFF.

J is TRBJ1-2 and V is TRBV7-9; maybe TRBD1 (6 bases). The CDR3 is 18 residues long. Trimming shortened V by 5 bases and J by 4 bases, and 26 bases separated the two germline ends. CDR1 and CDR2 (germline): SEHNR, FQNEAQ (reference sequence). CDR3 region: CASSPSRRGGVPSYGYTF. The CDR3 coding sequence is TGTGCCAGCAGCCCATCCCGGCGGGGGGGCGTACCGTCCTATGGCTACACCTTC.

The chain uses TRBV2 and TRBJ2-1; D ambiguous. CDR1 is SNHLY, CDR2 FYNNEI, per germline. The V end lost 7 bases, the J end lost 2 bases, and 9 bases lay between the germline ends. This CDR3 region has 13 residues. The chain's CDR3 is CASTGYTYNEQFF. The CDR3 bases are TGTGCCAGCACAGGTTATACCTACAATGAGCAGTTCTTC.

This sequence joins TRBV27 and TRBJ2-3; no clear D. This CDR3 has 17 residues. The germline V gene has CDR1 MNHEY and CDR2 SMNVEV (reference sequence). With 0 bases removed from V and 0 bases from J, the gap between germline ends came to 13 bases. The CDR3 nucleotides are TGTGCCAGCAGTTTATCGGTTCCGCAGTTGAGCACAGATACGCAGTATTTT. It specifies CASSLSVPQLSTDTQYF.

This chain connects TRBV30 to TRBJ2-7, with D uncertain. This CDR3 comprises 13 residues. V shed 0 bases and J shed 2 bases, with 8 bases lying between them. Germline V gene sequence: CDR1 GTSNPN, CDR2 SVGIG (reference sequence). For the CDR3, the DNA is TGTGCCTGGAGTGTGCACAGTCCCTACGAGCAGTACTTC. Encoded protein: CAWSVHSPYEQYF.

The V call is TRBV20-1, the J call TRBJ2-3; TRBD2 might be the D (5 bases). Germline assignment: CDR1 DFQATT and CDR2 SNEGSKA (reference sequence). Trimming removed 3 bases at V and 7 bases at J, with 23 bases between. The CDR3 extends over 16 amino acids. The CDR3 DNA sequence: TGCAGTGCTAGTTTATCGGGGTCTGCAGGTTTACATACGCAGTATTTT. Protein product: CSASLSGSAGLHTQYF.

In its sample, this clone was seen a few times. The chain recombines TRBV6-2 or TRBV6-3 with TRBJ1-6; D is perhaps TRBD1 (6 bases). This CDR3 region has 15 residues. The germline gives CDR1 MNHEY, CDR2 SVGEGT. Trimming took 6 bases from V and 5 from J, leaving 14 bases between them. CDR3 bases: TGTGCCAGCAGCGAACAGGGCCGTGATAATTCACCCCTCCACTTT. Translation gives CASSEQGRDNSPLHF.

V and J are TRBV4-1 and TRBJ2-7; D gene unclear. Germline values: CDR1 MGHRA, CDR2 YSYEKL. The CDR3 extends over 15 amino acids. The V end was cut by 1 base, the J end by 5 bases, with 15 bases between. The CDR3 loop is CASSQVRSSQDEQYF. Written as DNA, the CDR3 is TGCGCCAGCAGCCAAGTACGGAGTAGTCAAGACGAGCAGTACTTC.

The V call is TRBV29-1, the J call TRBJ1-1, with D perhaps matching TRBD1 (5 bases). The CDR3 spans 14 residues. V lost 6 bases and J lost 1, with 15 bases in between. Looked up from germline, CDR1 is SQVTM and CDR2 is ANQGSEA. The CDR3 is CSVAPQGRNTEAFF. In nucleotides, the CDR3 is TGCAGCGTGGCCCCCCAGGGAAGGAACACTGAAGCTTTCTTT.

The chain employs TRBV19 and TRBJ2-7; 9 bases match TRBD1. Unmatched junction bases numbered 13, after V lost 5 bases and J lost 2 bases. Looked up from germline, CDR1 is LNHDA and CDR2 is SQIVND (reference sequence). The CDR3 contains 17 residues. CDR3 coding DNA: TGTGCCAGTAGTGCGGCCTACAGGGGGCTTGGGACCTACGAGCAGTACTTC. It is translated as CASSAAYRGLGTYEQYF.

This clone was seen a single time. V gene TRBV19 combines with J gene TRBJ1-5, with D unclear. Trimming shortened V by 5 bases and J by 11 bases, and 19 bases separated the two germline ends. CDR3 size: 14 residues. CDR1 is LNHDA, CDR2 SQIVND, per germline (reference sequence). The CDR3 region is CASSLAFSGRAQHF. The CDR3 DNA reads TGTGCCAGTAGTTTGGCCTTCAGTGGGAGGGCCCAGCATTTT.

The V call is TRBV2, the J call TRBJ2-3, with TRBD2 matching over 12 bases. The V gene's germline CDR1 is SNHLY and CDR2 FYNNEI. The length of the CDR3 is 18 residues. With 4 bases clipped from V and 0 bases from J, the junction kept 8 bases outside the gene matches. CDR3 DNA: TGTGCCAGCAGTGGATCTAGCGGGAGGGCCTCGAGCACAGATACGCAGTATTTT. It yields the protein CASSGSSGRASSTDTQYF.

Turning to this clone: Other DNA sequences from this sample encode an identical CDR3 as well. V gene TRBV6-5 combines with J gene TRBJ2-7; unclear D gene. Per germline, CDR1 MNHEY and CDR2 SVGAGI. The CDR3 is made up of 14 amino acids. Deletions cut 0 bases from V and 2 bases from J, with 8 bases between. CDR3 bases: TGTGCCAGCAGTTACTCGGCAGGTACCTACGAGCAGTACTTC. Translated: CASSYSAGTYEQYF.

The V call is TRBV5-6, the J call TRBJ2-7; D remains ambiguous. CDR3 size: 12 residues. Trimming removed 2 bases at V and 6 bases at J, with 9 bases between. Germline CDR1 reads SGHDT; CDR2 reads YYEEEE. Written as DNA, the CDR3 is TGTGCCAGCAGCTTCGACACCCTCGAGCAGTACTTC. Protein sequence: CASSFDTLEQYF.

In DNA form, the CDR3 reads TGTGCCACCAGCAGAGGTAGCGGGAGTACAGATACGCAGTATTTT. Its protein product is CATSRGSGSTDTQYF. The gene calls are TRBV15 and TRBJ2-3, with 9 bases identical to TRBD2. There are 15 residues in the CDR3. From germline, CDR1 is LNHNV and CDR2 YYDKDF (reference sequence). The trim removed 1 base at V and 3 bases at J, leaving 2 bases unmatched.

The V and J genes are TRBV29-1 and TRBJ2-1, with TRBD1 as a possible D gene (7 bases). Germline lookup yields CDR1 SQVTM and CDR2 ANQGSEA. CDR3 length equals 17 residues. V was cut by 3 bases and J by 0 bases, with 18 bases left in between. As DNA, the CDR3 is TGCAGCGTTGACCGTCCAGGGGGGACTCTCTCCTACAATGAGCAGTTCTTC. The encoded protein is CSVDRPGGTLSYNEQFF.

The table lists this clone with a few counts. This rearrangement joins TRBV18 to TRBJ2-1; possible D gene TRBD1, 7 bases. With 0 bases removed from V and 8 bases from J, the gap between germline ends came to 11 bases. This CDR3 is built from 14 residues. Germline V gene lookup returns CDR1 KGHSH and CDR2 LQKENI. The CDR3 protein is CASSPPTGEDEQFF. CDR3 DNA sequence: TGTGCCAGCTCACCACCCACAGGGGAGGATGAGCAGTTCTTC. Looking up the rest from reference TRBV18 and TRBJ2-1 gives the full variable domain: NAGVMQNPRHLVRRRGQEARLRCSPMKGHSHVYWYRQLPEEGLKFMVYLQKENIIDESGMPKERFSAEFPKEGPSILRIQQVVRGDSAAYFCASSPPTGEDEQFFGPGTRLTVL.